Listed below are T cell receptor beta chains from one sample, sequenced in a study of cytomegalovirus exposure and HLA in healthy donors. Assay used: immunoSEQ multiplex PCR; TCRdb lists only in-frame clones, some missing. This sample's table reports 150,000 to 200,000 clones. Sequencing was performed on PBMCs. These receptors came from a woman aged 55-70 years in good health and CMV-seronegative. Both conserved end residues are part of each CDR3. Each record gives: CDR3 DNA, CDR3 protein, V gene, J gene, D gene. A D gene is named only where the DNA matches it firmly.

CDR3nt: TGTGCCAGCACCCTGGCCGGGACAGGGAACGCCGGGGAGCTGTTTTTT
CDR3aa: CASTLAGTGNAGELFF
v_gene: TRBV7-9
j_gene: TRBJ2-2
d_gene: TRBD1

CDR3nt: TGTGCCAGCTCACAGGGGGCCGGAAGCTACGAGCAGTACTTC
CDR3aa: CASSQGAGSYEQYF
v_gene: TRBV18
j_gene: TRBJ2-7
d_gene: TRBD1

CDR3nt: TGCGCCAGCAGCTTTGGGGCCCCAACGGCAGGGGAGCTGTTTTTT
CDR3aa: CASSFGAPTAGELFF
v_gene: TRBV5-1
j_gene: TRBJ2-2
d_gene: NA

CDR3nt: TGTGCCAGTAGTATCGGGACACACCGCGAAAAACTGTTTTTT
CDR3aa: CASSIGTHREKLFF
v_gene: TRBV19
j_gene: TRBJ1-4
d_gene: NA

CDR3nt: TGTGCCAGCAGCGTTTCGGGAAACACCATATATTTT
CDR3aa: CASSVSGNTIYF
v_gene: TRBV9
j_gene: TRBJ1-3
d_gene: NA

CDR3nt: TGCAGCGTTACGGGATATAGGGGGTCCTACGAGCAGTACTTC
CDR3aa: CSVTGYRGSYEQYF
v_gene: TRBV29-1
j_gene: TRBJ2-7
d_gene: NA

CDR3nt: TGTGCCAGCAGCCCTGGACAGGGAGGTCAAGAGACCCAGTACTTC
CDR3aa: CASSPGQGGQETQYF
v_gene: TRBV11-1
j_gene: TRBJ2-5
d_gene: TRBD1

CDR3nt: TGTGCCAGCAGCTTTAGCGGGTCGGACGAGACCCAGTACTTC
CDR3aa: CASSFSGSDETQYF
v_gene: TRBV6-5
j_gene: TRBJ2-5
d_gene: TRBD2

CDR3nt: TGTGCCAGCAGCTCCATCGGACTAGCGGCCTTCTACGAGCAGTACTTC
CDR3aa: CASSSIGLAAFYEQYF
v_gene: TRBV5-6
j_gene: TRBJ2-7
d_gene: TRBD2

CDR3nt: TGTGCCAGCAGTACCTACAGGGGAGATGGAAACACCATATATTTT
CDR3aa: CASSTYRGDGNTIYF
v_gene: TRBV25-1
j_gene: TRBJ1-3
d_gene: TRBD1

CDR3nt: TGCGCCAGCAGCTTGGGACAGGGGGGCACTGAAGCTTTCTTT
CDR3aa: CASSLGQGGTEAFF
v_gene: TRBV5-1
j_gene: TRBJ1-1
d_gene: TRBD1

CDR3nt: TGTGCCATCAGGCTTCTAGCGGGAGAACGCGAGCAGTACTTC
CDR3aa: CAIRLLAGEREQYF
v_gene: TRBV10-3
j_gene: TRBJ2-7
d_gene: TRBD2

CDR3nt: TGTGCCAGCAGTGGAGGGGGAGGGTCTGATGAAAAACTGTTTTTT
CDR3aa: CASSGGGGSDEKLFF
v_gene: TRBV6-1
j_gene: TRBJ1-4
d_gene: NA

CDR3nt: TGTGCCAGCAGTGAAGTACCAGGGGAAGTTCCCCAGCATTTT
CDR3aa: CASSEVPGEVPQHF
v_gene: TRBV2
j_gene: TRBJ1-5
d_gene: NA

CDR3nt: TGTGCCAGTAGCCCACGGGTTCCAGATACGCAGTATTTT
CDR3aa: CASSPRVPDTQYF
v_gene: TRBV19
j_gene: TRBJ2-3
d_gene: NA

CDR3nt: TGTGCCAGCAGCTGGGGTCCCGCGGGCGAGCAGTACTTC
CDR3aa: CASSWGPAGEQYF
v_gene: TRBV7-3
j_gene: TRBJ2-7
d_gene: NA

CDR3nt: TGTGCCAGCAGCTCCCGTGGACAGGGCCCTAAGAGGACTGAAGCTTTCTTT
CDR3aa: CASSSRGQGPKRTEAFF
v_gene: TRBV5-8
j_gene: TRBJ1-1
d_gene: TRBD1

CDR3nt: TGTGCCAGTAGTAGCCAGACCACTACCGTCACCGGGGAGCTGTTTTTT
CDR3aa: CASSSQTTTVTGELFF
v_gene: TRBV19
j_gene: TRBJ2-2
d_gene: NA